A selection of T cell receptor beta chains follows, all from one sample in a study of T cells in pancreatic ductal adenocarcinoma. The data were produced by immunoSEQ multiplex PCR, yet TCRdb's version contains in-frame clones alone and is incomplete. The data show thousands of clones, roughly 74% seen once. The specimen was pancreatic tumor tissue. The receptors were sampled from a human donor with pancreatic ductal adenocarcinoma. Both conserved end residues are part of each CDR3. D genes are given only for firm matches. The size entry is marked missing in some rows and otherwise reads once, few, many or a size class.

size	J	D	V	DNA	CDR3
NA	TRBJ2-6	NA	TRBV28	TGTGCCAGCAGCCCTAACGGGGATGGGGCCAACGTCCTGACTTTC	CASSPNGDGANVLTF
NA	TRBJ2-5	TRBD2	TRBV14	TGTGCCAGCAGCCGATATGGGACTAGCGGGGTCAGGACCCAGTACTTC	CASSRYGTSGVRTQYF
NA	TRBJ1-1	NA	TRBV28	TGTGCCAGCAGTTTAAATCAGGGTCTTCCTTTCTTT	CASSLNQGLPFF
NA	TRBJ2-3	NA	TRBV6-5	TGTGCCAGCATCCAGGGTGCTACGCAGTATTTT	CASIQGATQYF
NA	TRBJ2-1	TRBD2	TRBV11-2	TGTGCCAGCAGCCCCGGGACTAACTACAATGAGCAGTTCTTC	CASSPGTNYNEQFF
NA	TRBJ2-3	TRBD2	TRBV5-1	TGCGCCAGCAGCTTGGGGGTAGCGGGGGGCCTCACAGATACGCAGTATTTT	CASSLGVAGGLTDTQYF
NA	TRBJ1-1	NA	TRBV28	TGTGCCAGCAGTCCCCCGGGGGTCCCTGAAGCTTTCTTT	CASSPPGVPEAFF
NA	TRBJ1-3	NA	TRBV5-8	TGTGCCAGCACCCCCCCTCCCCGGCATCCCGGCTTT	CASTPPPRHPGF
NA	TRBJ1-4	NA	TRBV2	TGTGCCAGCAGTGAAAATCGCCAGCAGAAACTGTTTTTT	CASSENRQQKLFF
NA	TRBJ2-7	TRBD1	TRBV11-1	TGTGCCAGCAGCTCAACACAGGGGTTCTTGAGCTCCTACGAGCAGTACTTC	CASSSTQGFLSSYEQYF
NA	TRBJ2-1	NA	TRBV5-6	TGTGCCAGCAGCTCCCAACAGGGAAATGAGCAGTTCTTC	CASSSQQGNEQFF
NA	TRBJ2-1	TRBD2	TRBV5-6	TGTGCCAGCAGCTCAGGGCTAGCGGGGCCCCTTTCCTACAATGAGCAGTTCTTC	CASSSGLAGPLSYNEQFF
NA	TRBJ2-1	TRBD1	TRBV4-1	TGCGCCAGCAGCCAAGAACCGGGACAGGGCTACAATGAGCAGTTCTTC	CASSQEPGQGYNEQFF
NA	TRBJ2-1	TRBD2	TRBV6-5	TGTGCCAGCAGGTCCCTTAGCGGGGGAGTGAATGAGCAGTTCTTC	CASRSLSGGVNEQFF
NA	TRBJ2-1	NA	TRBV28	TGTGCCAGCAGGGGGGTCTACAATGAGCAGTTCTTC	CASRGVYNEQFF
NA	TRBJ1-4	NA	TRBV15	TGTGCCACCTCCAGGCCACTTAATGAAAAACTGTTTTTT	CATSRPLNEKLFF
NA	TRBJ2-7	TRBD2	TRBV6-8	TGTGCCAGCAGTTACGAGTCTAGCGGGAGCCACGAGCAGTACTTC	CASSYESSGSHEQYF
NA	TRBJ1-5	TRBD1	TRBV2	TGTGCCAGCAGCGGACAGGCGGATAGCAATCAGCCCCAGCATTTT	CASSGQADSNQPQHF
NA	TRBJ2-3	NA	TRBV5-1	TGCGCCAGCGTGCGAGGGGGGAGCACAGATACGCAGTATTTT	CASVRGGSTDTQYF
NA	TRBJ1-6	NA	TRBV6-5	TGTGCCAGCAGGGGACGCCCTACCTATAATTCACCCCTCCACTTT	CASRGRPTYNSPLHF
NA	TRBJ2-3	NA	TRBV27	TGTGCCAGCAGTTTTACACCCTCCACAGATACGCAGTATTTT	CASSFTPSTDTQYF
NA	TRBJ2-7	NA	TRBV10-3	TGTGCCATCACCCCGGGGGGCATCTCCGAGCAGTACTTC	CAITPGGISEQYF
NA	TRBJ2-1	NA	TRBV9	TGTGCCAGCAGCCCGGGACTCTTCCTCTCCTACAATGAGCAGTTCTTC	CASSPGLFLSYNEQFF
NA	TRBJ2-5	NA	TRBV7-9	TGTGCCAGCAGCTTATCGTTCGGCGGCCAAGAGACCCAGTACTTC	CASSLSFGGQETQYF
NA	TRBJ2-7	TRBD1	TRBV2	TGTGCCAGCACCTGGGACAGAGTGACCTACGAGCAGTACTTC	CASTWDRVTYEQYF
once	TRBJ2-3	NA	TRBV11-2	TGTGCCAGCAGCCCAACTAGGGGGACAGATACGCAGTATTTT	CASSPTRGTDTQYF
NA	TRBJ1-1	TRBD1	TRBV6-1	TGTGCCAGCAGCCTCGGGACAGGGACTGAAGCTTTCTTT	CASSLGTGTEAFF